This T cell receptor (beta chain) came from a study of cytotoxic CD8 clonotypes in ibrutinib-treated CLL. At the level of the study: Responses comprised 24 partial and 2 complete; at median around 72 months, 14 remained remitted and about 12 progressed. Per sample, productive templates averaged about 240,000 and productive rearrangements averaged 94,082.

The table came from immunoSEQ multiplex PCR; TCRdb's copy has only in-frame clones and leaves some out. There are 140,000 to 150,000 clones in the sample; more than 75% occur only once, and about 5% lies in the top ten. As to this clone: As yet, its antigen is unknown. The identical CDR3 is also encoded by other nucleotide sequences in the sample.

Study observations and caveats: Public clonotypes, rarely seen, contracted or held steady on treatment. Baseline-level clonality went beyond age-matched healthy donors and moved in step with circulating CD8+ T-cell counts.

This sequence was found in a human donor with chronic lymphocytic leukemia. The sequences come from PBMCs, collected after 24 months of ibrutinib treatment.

For the CDR3, the DNA is TGTGCCAGCAGCCTGGGACTAGCCGCAGATACGCAGTATTTT. This translates into CASSLGLAADTQYF. The chain carries TRBV7-3 and TRBJ2-3; 9 bases align to TRBD2. The germline CDR1 and CDR2 sequences are SGHTA and FQGTGA. V was clipped by 5 bases and J by 4 bases; unmatched bases: 4. CDR3 length: 14 residues.